The present entry profiles one T cell receptor beta chain with its context. Only in-frame clones appear in the TCRdb table, and some are missing; sequencing was by immunoSEQ multiplex PCR. The data contain about 60,000 clones, around 90% of them singletons. This sample stems from a study of OX40 agonist ivuxolimab in advanced cancers. With 0 bases removed from V and 0 bases from J, the gap between germline ends came to 17 bases. This CDR3 spans 18 amino acids. The germline V gene has CDR1 SGDLS and CDR2 YYNGEE. The input for sequencing was CD4+ or CD8+ T cells sorted from blood, taken in a trial of the OX40 agonist ivuxolimab. The receptor's source is an adult with an advanced solid tumor such as melanoma, head and neck, liver or kidney cancer. The rearrangement joins TRBV9 to TRBJ2-3, with a possible D match to TRBD2 (5 bases). CDR3 residues: CASSVGGLWRLSTDTQYF. The CDR3 bases are TGTGCCAGCAGCGTAGGTGGTCTCTGGAGGTTGAGCACAGATACGCAGTATTTT.